The next 27 T cell receptor beta chains were all read from a single sample in a study of human T cells and chemical hapten exposure. Regarding time point: pre-sensitization, week 0. Sample treatment: therapeutic diphenylcyclopropenone sensitization with weekly scalp DPC. In TCRdb, the RACE reads were re-called with MiXCR into one record per CDR3 protein. The sample lists more than 250,000 distinct CDR3 sequences, approximately 8.6% occurring once. The starting material was whole blood, obtained in connection with sensitization to the hapten diphenylcyclopropenone (DPC). The receptors come from a woman in her thirties or forties with alopecia areata. Some clones in this sample may be carry-over from other donors' samples.

This clonotype has a handful of counts. The chain uses TRBV25-1 and TRBJ2-7; D is perhaps TRBD1 or TRBD2 (5 bases each). Germline V gene sequence: CDR1 MGHDK, CDR2 SYGVNS. Trimming cost V 6 bases and J 3 bases, with 12 bases left between them. This CDR3 spans 13 amino acids. Here the CDR3 DNA reads TGTGCCAGCAGCCCTCCGGGGCGCTACGAGCAGTACTTC. It yields the protein CASSPPGRYEQYF.

The chain has TRBV20-1 and TRBJ1-6; 8 bases match TRBD1. Trimming cost V 0 bases and J 2 bases; bases outside gene matches: 6. In germline, CDR1 is DFQATT, CDR2 SNEGSKA (reference sequence). The CDR3 has 17 residues. CDR3 DNA sequence: TGCAGTGCTAGAGAAGGGGCAGGGGGCCCCTATAATTCACCCCTCCACTTT. Translating gives CSAREGAGGPYNSPLHF.

The chain employs TRBV4-1 and TRBJ2-5; 7 bases align to TRBD1. Germline values: CDR1 MGHRA, CDR2 YSYEKL. The CDR3 loop spans 17 amino acids. V lost 0 bases, J lost 5 bases, and 12 bases stayed unmatched. This CDR3 reads CASSQDPPHFRGETQYF. Here the CDR3 DNA reads TGCGCCAGCAGCCAAGATCCGCCGCACTTCAGGGGGGAGACCCAGTACTTC.

This clonotype was detected only a few times. The chain links TRBV3-1 to TRBJ1-1; D is possibly TRBD1 (6 bases). The CDR3 is 19 residues long. V shed 0 bases and J shed 1 base, with 21 bases lying between them. CDR1 LGHDT and CDR2 YNNKEL come from the germline V gene (reference sequence). In DNA, the CDR3 is TGTGCCAGCAGCCAAGAAAGGGGGAAACACGAGGGCCAGAACACTGAAGCTTTCTTT. It specifies CASSQERGKHEGQNTEAFF.

This clonotype was counted many times. The V and J genes are TRBV20-1 and TRBJ1-5; D is unresolved. V shed 2 bases and J shed 1 base, with 15 bases lying between them. The CDR3 contains 16 residues. The V gene's germline CDR1 is DFQATT and CDR2 SNEGSKA (reference sequence). In DNA form, the CDR3 reads TGCAGTGCTAGACCTTTAGGGAGCGGGAGCAATCAGCCCCAGCATTTT. Its translation: CSARPLGSGSNQPQHF.

Comments on this clonotype: One end of the junction does not line up with germline, which may come from a read error. The chain employs TRBV28 and TRBJ2-7; D is tentatively TRBD1 or TRBD2 (6 bases each). Germline values: CDR1 MDHEN, CDR2 SYDVKM. This CDR3 has 15 residues. CDR3 amino acids: CVSTSGGRGFDEQYF. CDR3 nucleotide sequence: TGTGTCAGCACCTCCGGGGGCAGGGGATTTGACGAGCAGTACTTC. The full variable domain, in which reference TRBV28 and TRBJ2-7 provide the parts outside the CDR3, is DVKVTQSSRYLVKRTGEKVFLECVQDMDHENMFWYRQDPGLGLRLIYFSYDVKMKEKGDIPEGYSVSREKKERFSLILESASTNQTSMYLCVSTSGGRGFDEQYFGPGTRLTVT.

Many counts were recorded for this clonotype. The gene calls are TRBV6-5 and TRBJ2-7; D is uncertain. The CDR3 spans 15 residues. The germline V gene has CDR1 MNHEY and CDR2 SVGAGI. With 5 bases removed from V and 1 base from J, the gap between germline ends came to 15 bases. The CDR3 coding sequence is TGTGCCAGCAGTCAAGTATTCCGGGCGTCCTACGAGCAGTACTTC. Translating gives CASSQVFRASYEQYF.

CDR3: CAGGQAEYF. CDR3 sequence (DNA): TGTGCCGGGGGACAGGCAGAGTACTTC. The chain recombines TRBV19 with TRBJ2-7; TRBD1 aligns across 8 bases. The CDR3 spans 9 residues. Trimming took 11 bases from V and 11 from J; bases not matched to a gene: 5. CDR1 is LNHDA and CDR2 is SQIVND in the germline V gene (reference sequence).

This clonotype turned up a few times. This sequence joins TRBV7-9 and TRBJ1-2; no reliable D call. The germline gives CDR1 SEHNR, CDR2 FQNEAQ (reference sequence). There are 11 residues in the CDR3. V was cut by 4 bases and J by 5 bases, with 5 bases left in between. CDR3 amino acids: CASSSKYGYTF. The CDR3 DNA is TGTGCCAGCAGCTCCAAATATGGCTACACCTTC. Full variable domain (rest looked up from reference TRBV7-9 and TRBJ1-2): DTGVSQNPRHKITKRGQNVTFRCDPISEHNRLYWYRQTLGQGPEFLTYFQNEAQLEKSRLLSDRFSAERPKGSFSTLEIQRTEQGDSAMYLCASSSKYGYTFGSGTRLTVV.

This clonotype came up many times. The chain uses TRBV6-5 and TRBJ2-1, with unresolved D. Germline assignment: CDR1 MNHEY and CDR2 SVGAGI. Deletions cut 0 bases from V and 15 bases from J, with 15 bases between. CDR3 length equals 13 residues. This CDR3 reads CASSYSVIEKRFF. DNA for the CDR3: TGTGCCAGCAGTTACTCGGTAATAGAGAAAAGGTTCTTC.

V is TRBV6-5 and J is TRBJ2-4, with D tentatively TRBD1 or TRBD2 (6 bases each). Trimming took off 8 bases at V and 9 bases at J, with 20 bases between the two ends. From germline, CDR1 is MNHEY and CDR2 SVGAGI. The CDR3 has 14 residues. The CDR3 region is CASRRGGMRSIQYF. CDR3 in DNA: TGTGCCAGCCGGCGAGGGGGGATGAGGAGCATTCAGTACTTC.

This clonotype was counted only a few times. The rearrangement joins TRBV28 to TRBJ2-2, with 7 bases identical to TRBD1. V shed 5 bases, J shed 1 base, and the junction held 7 bases outside the gene matches. Germline V CDR1 and CDR2: MDHEN, SYDVKM. The CDR3 covers 16 residues. The chain's CDR3 is CASSILQGMNTGELFF. The CDR3 DNA reads as TGTGCCAGCAGTATTTTACAGGGGATGAACACCGGGGAGCTGTTTTTT.

This chain connects TRBV27 to TRBJ2-1; 8 bases map to TRBD2. Germline V gives CDR1 MNHEY, CDR2 SMNVEV (reference sequence). The J segment lost 4 bases and the V segment lost 4 bases, leaving 6 bases of the junction unmatched. The CDR3 runs 15 residues. CDR3 nucleotides: TGTGCCAGCAGTTCCCGGGAGGGCCTTTACAATGAGCAGTTCTTC. Protein sequence: CASSSREGLYNEQFF.

The chain joins TRBV7-2 to TRBJ2-1; 11 bases fit TRBD2. After removal of 6 bases from V and 8 bases from J, the junction contained 9 bases not matched to a gene. Germline lookup yields CDR1 SGHTA and CDR2 FQGNSA. The CDR3 consists of 15 residues. The CDR3 protein is CASRLLAGDLDEQFF. The CDR3 coding sequence is TGTGCCAGCAGATTACTAGCGGGAGATCTCGATGAGCAGTTCTTC.

The chain carries TRBV6-6 and TRBJ2-1; TRBD2 matches at 9 bases. The germline gives CDR1 MNHNY, CDR2 SVGAGI (reference sequence). The V and J ends lost 5 bases and 7 bases, in that order; junction bases with no gene match: 12. This CDR3 spans 16 amino acids. As DNA, the CDR3 is TGTGCCAGCAGTCCAATTGGACTAGCGTCGAGAAATGAGCAGTTCTTC. This codes for CASSPIGLASRNEQFF.

This clonotype was seen only a few times. In DNA form, the CDR3 reads TGTGCCAGCTCGGTTTTCCTCGGGGTCCCAAGGGGCTACACCTTC. This codes for CASSVFLGVPRGYTF. This chain connects TRBV12-3 or TRBV12-4 to TRBJ1-2; D is undetermined. This CDR3 comprises 15 residues. V was pared by 8 bases and J by 8 bases, with 24 bases between.

The CDR3 DNA follows: TGTGCCAACAGCCTTCTCGTCGGGACTACCGACGCGAACACCGGGGAGCTGTTTTTT. Protein: CANSLLVGTTDANTGELFF. This rearrangement joins TRBV12-3 or TRBV12-4 to TRBJ2-2; 7 bases are shared with TRBD2. J lost 0 bases, V lost 10 bases, and 20 bases had no gene match. This CDR3 region has 19 residues.

This sequence joins TRBV4-2 and TRBJ2-3; D remains ambiguous. The CDR3 covers 13 residues. The ends were cut back, 0 bases at V and 10 bases at J, with 11 bases in the middle. Germline V lookup: CDR1 LGHNA, CDR2 YNFKEQ. CDR3 DNA sequence: TGTGCCAGCAGCCAAGATTTTAGCTCGCCGCAGTATTTT. Its translation: CASSQDFSSPQYF.

CDR3 loop: CASSQWDQSYEQYF. DNA of the CDR3: TGTGCCAGCAGCCAATGGGACCAATCCTACGAGCAGTACTTC. The V and J genes are TRBV3-1 and TRBJ2-7, with D perhaps TRBD1 or TRBD2 (5 bases each). CDR3 length: 14 residues. V lost 2 bases and J 1 base, leaving 9 bases between the germline ends. Germline V CDR1 and CDR2: LGHDT, YNNKEL (reference sequence).

A few counts support this clonotype. J is TRBJ2-5 and V is TRBV20-1; 9 bases match TRBD1. The CDR3 length is 14 residues. V shed 3 bases and J 5 bases; nucleotides not matched to a gene: 7. Germline V lookup: CDR1 DFQATT, CDR2 SNEGSKA (reference sequence). CDR3 amino acids: CSASRGQGHETQYF. The CDR3 DNA reads TGCAGTGCTAGCCGAGGACAGGGGCATGAGACCCAGTACTTC.

The V and J genes are TRBV4-2 and TRBJ2-1, with no clear D. Germline CDR1 and CDR2: LGHNA and YNFKEQ. V was trimmed by 3 bases and J by 7 bases, leaving 7 bases between them. The CDR3 covers 12 residues. In nucleotides, the CDR3 is TGTGCCAGCAGCCAGGATAGGAATGAGCAGTTCTTC. It translates to CASSQDRNEQFF.

This chain joins TRBV20-1 and TRBJ2-3; TRBD2 matches at 13 bases. V gave up 1 base and J gave up 2 bases; unmatched junction bases: 3. There are 16 residues in the CDR3. Germline-derived CDR1 and CDR2 are DFQATT and SNEGSKA (reference sequence). The CDR3: CSARGLAGGNTDTQYF. The CDR3 nucleotides read TGCAGTGCTAGAGGACTAGCGGGAGGAAACACAGATACGCAGTATTTT.

This clonotype was seen only a few times. This chain uses TRBV28 with TRBJ2-7; 10 bases match TRBD2. This CDR3 is 14 amino acids long. With V trimmed by 3 bases and J by 7 bases, 6 bases remained unmatched. CDR1 and CDR2 (germline): MDHEN, SYDVKM. CDR3 loop: CASSFRLAGEEQYF. As DNA, the CDR3 is TGTGCCAGCAGTTTCCGACTAGCGGGTGAAGAGCAGTACTTC.

The chain recombines TRBV7-2 with TRBJ2-3, with 8 bases lining up with TRBD1. Germline CDR1 and CDR2: SGHTA and FQGNSA. J was trimmed by 2 bases and V by 4 bases; bases with no gene match: 5. This CDR3 is 15 amino acids long. In DNA, the CDR3 is TGTGCCAGCAGCTACAGGACAGGGAACACAGATACGCAGTATTTT. Amino acid sequence: CASSYRTGNTDTQYF.

The table lists this clonotype with a few counts. This chain connects TRBV7-9 to TRBJ1-1; D is unresolved. Deletions cut 1 base from V and 5 bases from J, with 8 bases between. The germline gives CDR1 SEHNR, CDR2 FQNEAQ (reference sequence). The CDR3 is 13 residues long. CDR3 coding DNA: TGTGCCAGCAGCTTAGGGGGTCTGACTGAAGCTTTCTTT. It codes for CASSLGGLTEAFF.

V usage is TRBV20-1 and J usage is TRBJ1-5; D gene ambiguous. Trimming removed 2 bases at V and 4 bases at J, with 9 bases between. The CDR3 consists of 13 residues. Looked up from germline, CDR1 is DFQATT and CDR2 is SNEGSKA (reference sequence). The CDR3 DNA reads TGCAGTGCTAGAAGGACGGATAATCAGCCCCAGCATTTT. Translation: CSARRTDNQPQHF.

This clonotype was found a few times. The chain links TRBV4-3 to TRBJ2-7; D may be TRBD1 (6 bases). This CDR3 comprises 16 residues. CDR1 and CDR2 (germline): LGHNA, YSLEER. V lost 3 bases to trimming and J lost 6 bases, with 21 bases between them. The CDR3 DNA reads as TGCGCCAGCAGCCAGAGTCAGCCGGGAAAAGGGGGCGAGCAGTACTTC. Its protein is CASSQSQPGKGGEQYF.